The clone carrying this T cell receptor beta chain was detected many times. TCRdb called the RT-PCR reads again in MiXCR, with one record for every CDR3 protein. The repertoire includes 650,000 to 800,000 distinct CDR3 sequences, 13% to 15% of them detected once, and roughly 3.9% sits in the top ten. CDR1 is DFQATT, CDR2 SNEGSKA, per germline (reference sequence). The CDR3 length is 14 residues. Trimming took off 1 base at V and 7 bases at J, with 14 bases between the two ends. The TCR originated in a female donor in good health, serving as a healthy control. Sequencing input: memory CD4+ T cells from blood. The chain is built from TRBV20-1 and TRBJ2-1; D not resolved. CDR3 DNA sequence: TGCAGTGCTAGAGGGGATGTCGGGTCGAATGAGCAGTTCTTC. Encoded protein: CSARGDVGSNEQFF.